This T cell receptor (beta chain) is drawn from a study of T cell repertoires in cytomegalovirus infection (dated by TCRdb to between 2017 and 2020). Broadly, across the study: The peptide stimulations were aimed at well-studied HLA-B-restricted epitopes as well as recently identified HLA-C-restricted CMV epitopes, whose presentation resists viral immunomodulation. Donor HLA type was relevant to the analysis, as public TCR beta signatures indicated carriage of CMV infection together with the matching HLA type.

CDR3 length: 14 amino acids, cysteine to phenylalanine. The kept DNA is CDR3 alone, 42 bases in frame from the first base. CDR1 and CDR2 are read off the germline V gene as SGHTA and FQGNSA. A distance of 11 bases separates the germline ends of V and J, which lose 1 base and 6 bases respectively. This clonotype was recorded at least ten times. This receptor's antigen is unknown. No base-level quality is on record; no much larger clone is a single base apart. Read against the paper, the sample's treatment or condition label means: in vitro stimulation with specific CMV peptide epitopes to enrich CMV-specific T cells. Broader findings and caveats from the paper: Cumulative frequency of public TCR beta family members discriminated carriers of CMV infection plus the relevant HLA type in this cohort and an independent approximately 340-donor cohort. In the ex vivo response, HLA-C-restricted CMV-specific TCR beta clonotypes were dominant, and in two of eight donors the single most frequent clonotype came from this HLA-C-restricted group.

For sequencing, an Illumina HiSeq 1500 was employed. TCRdb reanalyzed the raw reads on its own, using fastp at Q25 for trimming and MiXCR for clone calling, and kept in-frame beta chains. When rows share a CDR3 protein, they turn into one entry using the most common DNA and genes. The sample table lists about 830,000 distinct CDR3 sequences, approximately 29% of them with a count of one. 9.5% to 15% of the sample belongs to the ten largest clones. The source material was cultured CD8+ T cells from PBMCs, sampled from culture after CMV antigen stimulation. The clonotype was recovered from a human donor in good health (CMV status not recorded). Some clones in this sample may be carry-over from other donors' samples. The chain is encoded by TRBV7-2 joined to TRBJ2-3; confidence is insufficient to name the D gene. The CDR3 has the sequence CASSLVFHLDTQYF. The nucleotides read TGTGCCAGCAGCTTAGTGTTTCACCTGGATACGCAGTATTTT. Reference TRBV7-2 and TRBJ2-3 genes cover what lies past the CDR3, so the full variable domain is GAGVSQSPSNKVTEKGKDVELRCDPISGHTALYWYRQSLGQGLEFLIYFQGNSAPDKSGLPSDRFSAERTGGSVSTLTIQRTQQEDSAVYLCASSLVFHLDTQYFGPGTRLTVL.